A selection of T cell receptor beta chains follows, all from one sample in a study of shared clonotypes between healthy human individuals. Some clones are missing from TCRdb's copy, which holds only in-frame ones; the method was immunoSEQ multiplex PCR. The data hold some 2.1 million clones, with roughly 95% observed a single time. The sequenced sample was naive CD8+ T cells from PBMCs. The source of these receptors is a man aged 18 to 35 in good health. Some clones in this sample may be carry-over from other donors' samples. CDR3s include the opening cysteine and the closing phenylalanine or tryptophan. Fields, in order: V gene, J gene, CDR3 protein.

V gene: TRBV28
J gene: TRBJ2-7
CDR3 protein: CASSLAGWSYEQYF

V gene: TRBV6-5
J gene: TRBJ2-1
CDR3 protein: CASSYRDRGRFRLFF

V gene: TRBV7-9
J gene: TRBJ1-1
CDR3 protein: CASSLDTPFPPEAFF

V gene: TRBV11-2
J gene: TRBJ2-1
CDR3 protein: CASSLRLAGAYNEQFF

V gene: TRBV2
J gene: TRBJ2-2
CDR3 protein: CASSEIGNTGELFF

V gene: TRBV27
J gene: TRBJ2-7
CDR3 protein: CASSPVGGVRYEQYF

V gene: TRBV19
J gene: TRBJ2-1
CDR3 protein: CASKLAGADNEQFF

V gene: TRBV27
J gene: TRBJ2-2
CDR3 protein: CASSLSTVFFLSGGPNTGELFF

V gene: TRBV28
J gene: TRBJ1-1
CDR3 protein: CASSGDREMNTEAFF

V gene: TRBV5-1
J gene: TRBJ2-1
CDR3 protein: CASSREREWDEQFF

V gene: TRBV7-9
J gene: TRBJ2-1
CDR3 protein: CASSLIAQYNEQFF

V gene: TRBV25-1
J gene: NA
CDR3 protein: CASSESGSYEQYF

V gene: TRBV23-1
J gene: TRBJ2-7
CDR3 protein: CASSRIRVREDYEQYF

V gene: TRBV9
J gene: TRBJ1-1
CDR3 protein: CASSSSAGTEAFF

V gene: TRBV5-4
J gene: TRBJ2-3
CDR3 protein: CASSPQRTGTDTQYF

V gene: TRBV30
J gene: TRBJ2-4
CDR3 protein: CAWTTGGTSRLGENIQYF

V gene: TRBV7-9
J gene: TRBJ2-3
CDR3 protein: CASSALVDSSTDTQYF

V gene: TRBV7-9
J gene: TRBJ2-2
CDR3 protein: CASSPGQGPRDVGELFF

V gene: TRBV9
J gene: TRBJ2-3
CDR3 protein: CASKPGGRGSTDTQYF

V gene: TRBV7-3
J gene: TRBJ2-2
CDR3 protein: CASSLMGTGASTGELFF

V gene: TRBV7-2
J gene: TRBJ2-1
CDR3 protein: CASSSPVGTQQFF

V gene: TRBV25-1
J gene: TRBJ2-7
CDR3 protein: CASSDWQGVLYEQYF

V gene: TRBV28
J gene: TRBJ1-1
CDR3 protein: CASSLMRTFF

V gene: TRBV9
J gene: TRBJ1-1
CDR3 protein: CASSVSRGTEAFF

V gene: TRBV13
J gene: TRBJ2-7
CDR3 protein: CASSFDPTDSYEQYF

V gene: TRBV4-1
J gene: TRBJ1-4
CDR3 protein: CASSQGPTGLNEKLFF

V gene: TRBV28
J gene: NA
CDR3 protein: CASSVIAGGLNEQYF

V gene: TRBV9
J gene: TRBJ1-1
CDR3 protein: CASSVANYGTEAFF

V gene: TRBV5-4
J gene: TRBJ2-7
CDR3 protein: CASSSQGYEQYF

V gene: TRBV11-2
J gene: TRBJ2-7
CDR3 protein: CASSFSGGAYEQYF

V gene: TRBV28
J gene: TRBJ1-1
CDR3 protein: CASLQGKAFF

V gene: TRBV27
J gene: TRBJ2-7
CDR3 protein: CASSLTRIRGLGEQYF

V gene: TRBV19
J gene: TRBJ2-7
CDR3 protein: CASSRDSNSYEQYF

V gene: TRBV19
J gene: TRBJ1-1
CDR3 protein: CASRETGTTEAFF

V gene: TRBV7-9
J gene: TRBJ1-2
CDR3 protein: CASSLGTAYGYTF

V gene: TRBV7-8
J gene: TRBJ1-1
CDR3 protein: CASSFAVENTEAFF

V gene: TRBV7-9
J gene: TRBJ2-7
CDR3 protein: CASSDGLSYEQYF

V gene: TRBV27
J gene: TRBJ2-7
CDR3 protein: CASSPYGRQATYEQYF

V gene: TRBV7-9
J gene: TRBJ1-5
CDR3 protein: CASSFGNQPQHF

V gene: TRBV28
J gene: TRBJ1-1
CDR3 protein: CASIRAANTEAFF

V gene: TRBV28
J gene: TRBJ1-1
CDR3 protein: CASRIGESSEAFF

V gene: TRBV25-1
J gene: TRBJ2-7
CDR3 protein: CASSPRLATEQYF

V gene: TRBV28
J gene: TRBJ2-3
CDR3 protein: CASSFVGTDTQYF

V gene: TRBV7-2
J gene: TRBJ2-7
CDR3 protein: CASSPANRQDEQYF

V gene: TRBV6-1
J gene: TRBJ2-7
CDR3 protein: CANGQGGNYEQYF

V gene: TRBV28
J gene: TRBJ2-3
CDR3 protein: CASSLFTGSTDTQYF

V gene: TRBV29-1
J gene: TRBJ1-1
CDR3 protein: CSVRDRGTLMEGAFF

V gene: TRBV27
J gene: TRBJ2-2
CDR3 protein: CASSLFRGGTGELFF